The sequence of this T cell receptor (beta chain) was determined in a study of cytomegalovirus exposure and HLA in healthy donors. Study in general: Assignment to the Caucasian-associated ancestry cluster applied to 75% to 85% of the approximately 420 genotyped donors.

Remarks on this clone: Antigen: not known.

Findings and caveats of the study: Analyzed later, most CMV-associated TCR beta chains appeared HLA-restricted.

Primers: 60 Vbeta forward and 13 Jbeta reverse. Produced via immunoSEQ multiplex PCR; TCRdb's table is partial and in-frame only. The table includes roughly 140,000 clones, 80% to 90% detected once. The sequencing input was PBMCs. The sequence came from a woman aged 35 to 49 in good health and CMV-seropositive.

CDR3 residues: CASSPRIASGRGGSYEQYF. The DNA for the CDR3 is TGTGCCAGCTCACCACGAATCGCTAGCGGGAGAGGTGGATCCTACGAGCAGTACTTC. The J gene is TRBJ2-7, the V gene TRBV18, with 10 bases lining up with TRBD2. The V and J ends lost 1 base and 1 base, in that order; junction bases with no gene match: 13. Germline V gene lookup returns CDR1 KGHSH and CDR2 LQKENI. The CDR3 extends over 19 amino acids.